This passage covers 10 T cell receptor beta chains from one sample sequenced in a study of T-cell reconstitution after alpha-beta-depleted transplantation in children. Preparing the TCRbeta library involved the use of unique molecular identifiers. MiXCR was run by TCRdb on the PCR reads, yielding one entry per CDR3 protein. Among 700,000 to 850,000 distinct CDR3 sequences listed, under 20% were seen once. The source material was PBMCs, mostly from graft donor cells, sampled 360 days after TCRalphabeta/CD19-depleted stem cell transplant. These receptor sequences come from a male patient younger than 18 who had a stem cell transplant for acute lymphoblastic leukemia, so the T cells may come from the graft donor.

There are a few counts of this clonotype. This rearrangement joins TRBV2 to TRBJ1-5; 7 nucleotides match TRBD1. Germline loops: CDR1 SNHLY, CDR2 FYNNEI. The CDR3 is 17 residues long. With V trimmed by 5 bases and J by 6 bases, 16 bases remained unmatched. CDR3 loop: CASSPKTRQGKGQPQHF. Written as DNA, the CDR3 is TGTGCCAGCAGTCCTAAGACACGACAGGGAAAGGGTCAGCCCCAGCATTTT.

The chain has TRBV12-3 or TRBV12-4 and TRBJ1-1, with a weak D call TRBD1 (6 bases). Trimming cost V 2 bases and J 1 base, with 17 bases left between them. The CDR3 contains 17 residues. DNA for the CDR3: TGTGCCAGCAGTTTACCTCTCGGGGGCGGGAGGAACACTGAAGCTTTCTTT. Translating it yields CASSLPLGGGRNTEAFF.

The CDR3 nucleotides read TGTGCCAGCAGCCGCTTCGGCAAAGGGCAGTTCTTC. Its translation: CASSRFGKGQFF. J is TRBJ2-1 and V is TRBV11-2; D is uncertain. From germline, CDR1 is SGHAT and CDR2 FQNNGV. The length of the CDR3 is 12 residues. Between the trimmed V and J ends, which lost 5 bases and 12 bases, there was a span of 14 bases.

The chain joins TRBV7-2 to TRBJ1-1; no definite D call. Per germline, CDR1 SGHTA and CDR2 FQGNSA. The CDR3 has 13 amino acids. With 5 bases removed from V and 1 base from J, the gap between germline ends came to 8 bases. The CDR3 region is CASSNSWNTEAFF. DNA of the CDR3: TGTGCCAGCAGCAACAGTTGGAACACTGAAGCTTTCTTT. The full variable domain, its missing parts supplied by reference TRBV7-2 and TRBJ1-1, is GAGVSQSPSNKVTEKGKDVELRCDPISGHTALYWYRQSLGQGLEFLIYFQGNSAPDKSGLPSDRFSAERTGGSVSTLTIQRTQQEDSAVYLCASSNSWNTEAFFGQGTRLTVV.

This clonotype was seen a few times. The rearrangement joins TRBV12-5 to TRBJ2-1; 7 bases are a match to TRBD2. The CDR3 is 15 amino acids. CDR1 is LGHNT and CDR2 is FRNRAP in the germline V gene. Germline trimming cut 5 bases from V and 5 bases from J; bases unmatched to any gene: 9. CDR3 coding DNA: TGTGCTAGTGGTAACACAGGCCTAGCGGACAATGAGCAGTTCTTC. This gives the protein CASGNTGLADNEQFF.

The rearrangement joins TRBV2 to TRBJ2-1; TRBD2 matches at 10 bases. In germline, CDR1 is SNHLY, CDR2 FYNNEI. CDR3 length equals 16 residues. The trim removed 5 bases at V and 2 bases at J, leaving 6 bases unmatched. CDR3 bases: TGTGCCAGCAGTCTCCGGACTAGCGGAGCCTACAATGAGCAGTTCTTC. Translating gives CASSLRTSGAYNEQFF. The variable domain in full, with the rest retrieved from reference TRBV2 and TRBJ2-1, is EPEVTQTPSHQVTQMGQEVILRCVPISNHLYFYWYRQILGQKVEFLVSFYNNEISEKSEIFDDQFSVERPDGSNFTLKIRSTKLEDSAMYFCASSLRTSGAYNEQFFGPGTRLTVL.

The chain employs TRBV12-3 or TRBV12-4 and TRBJ2-5, with no clear D. The ends were cut back, 7 bases at V and 1 base at J, with 7 bases in the middle. The CDR3 is made up of 12 amino acids. The chain's CDR3 is CASTLSQETQYF. CDR3 nucleotides: TGTGCCAGCACCCTGAGCCAAGAGACCCAGTACTTC.

The gene calls are TRBV12-3 or TRBV12-4 and TRBJ1-2; TRBD1 aligns across 9 bases. Unmatched junction bases numbered 12, after V lost 5 bases and J lost 8 bases. The CDR3 length is 15 residues. For the CDR3, the DNA is TGTGCCAGCAGTGCACCGGGACAGGGACTTAGGGGCTACACCTTC. Residues: CASSAPGQGLRGYTF.

The genes are TRBV20-1 and TRBJ2-2; 8 positions match TRBD2. V lost 6 bases, J lost 0 bases, and 6 bases stayed unmatched. Germline V CDR1 and CDR2: DFQATT, SNEGSKA (reference sequence). The CDR3 runs to 15 residues. In nucleotides, the CDR3 is TGCAGTGCGCGTTTAGCGGGACCGAACACCGGGGAGCTGTTTTTT. Its protein is CSARLAGPNTGELFF.

This clonotype occurred a few times. This rearrangement joins TRBV3-1 to TRBJ2-5; a weak D match, TRBD1 (6 bases). Deletions cut 6 bases from V and 2 bases from J, with 25 bases between. CDR3 length: 18 amino acids. Germline loops: CDR1 LGHDT, CDR2 YNNKEL (reference sequence). The CDR3 DNA sequence: TGTGCCAGCAGACTCACGGGACACCCTGTCCCCAGACAAGAGACCCAGTACTTC. This codes for CASRLTGHPVPRQETQYF.